Listed here are 22 T cell receptor beta chains from one sample, sequenced in a study of control samples from healthy donors and cancer patients. The protocol was immunoSEQ multiplex PCR, while the TCRdb copy is restricted to in-frame clones and leaves out a portion. The sample comprises about 230,000 clones, almost 85% of which are singletons, and about an eighth rests with the top ten. The sequenced sample consisted of PBMCs. The receptor set was obtained from a woman in her fifties or sixties with lung cancer.

The gene calls are TRBV5-8 and TRBJ2-2, with D unclear. This CDR3 region has 15 residues. Germline-derived CDR1 and CDR2 are SGHTS and YDEGEE. V lost 5 bases to trimming and J lost 0 bases, with 11 bases between them. This CDR3 reads CASSPGGANTGELFF. Here the CDR3 DNA reads TGTGCCAGCAGTCCAGGTGGGGCGAACACCGGGGAGCTGTTTTTT.

In its sample, this clone was seen many times. The rearrangement joins TRBV2 to TRBJ1-1; D remains unclear. Germline V CDR1 and CDR2: SNHLY, FYNNEI. The CDR3 sequence is 15 residues long. Trimming shortened V by 2 bases and J by 0 bases, and 10 bases separated the two germline ends. CDR3 bases: TGTGCCAGCAGTGAATCCGGGCCATTGAACACTGAAGCTTTCTTT. Protein: CASSESGPLNTEAFF.

This clone was detected a few times. The CDR3 reads CASSLEGSGRATDTQYF. CDR3 DNA sequence: TGCGCCAGCAGCTTGGAGGGTAGCGGGAGGGCCACAGATACGCAGTATTTT. This chain uses TRBV5-1 with TRBJ2-3, with TRBD2 matching over 11 bases. Looked up from germline, CDR1 is SGHRS and CDR2 is YFSETQ. The CDR3 loop spans 17 amino acids. The V segment lost 0 bases and the J segment 2 bases; nucleotides outside the gene matches: 5.

The chain employs TRBV18 and TRBJ1-3; D gene uncertain. Looked up from germline, CDR1 is KGHSH and CDR2 is LQKENI. V lost 3 bases and J lost 0, with 12 bases in between. The CDR3 totals 16 residues. The CDR3 protein is CASSPNPPSSGNTIYF. The CDR3 coding sequence is TGTGCCAGCTCACCTAACCCCCCGAGCTCTGGAAACACCATATATTTT.

This clone was detected once. V gene TRBV19 combines with J gene TRBJ1-1; TRBD1 is a possible D gene (6 bases). CDR3 length: 16 amino acids. Per the germline V gene, CDR1 is LNHDA and CDR2 is SQIVND (reference sequence). V shed 6 bases and J shed 1 base, with 18 bases lying between them. The CDR3 bases are TGTGCCAGTAGGCTACAGACAGGTAAGACGAACACTGAAGCTTTCTTT. Encoded protein: CASRLQTGKTNTEAFF.

The chain carries TRBV7-8 and TRBJ1-5; D may be TRBD1 (6 bases). Germline CDR1 is SGHVS and CDR2 is FQNEAQ. The CDR3 runs 15 residues. Trimming shortened V by 1 base and J by 5 bases, and 12 bases separated the two germline ends. The CDR3 reads CASSLGLGGDQPQHF. The CDR3 DNA follows: TGTGCCAGCAGCTTAGGGCTAGGGGGGGATCAGCCCCAGCATTTT.

Notes on this clone: Other nucleotide sequences in the sample specify the same CDR3. V and J are TRBV10-3 and TRBJ2-1; perhaps TRBD1 as D (9 bases). The CDR3 is made up of 17 amino acids. Germline assignment: CDR1 ENHRY and CDR2 SYGVKD. CDR3 DNA sequence: TGTCCCAGCCGGGCGGGGGGCGGGGGGACAGGGTCGAATGAGCAGTTCTTC. Its translation: CPSRAGGGGTGSNEQFF.

Here the CDR3 reads CATSDRGTAKQETQYF. CDR3 DNA sequence: TGTGCCACCAGTGATCGGGGGACAGCCAAACAAGAGACCCAGTACTTC. The V and J genes are TRBV24-1 and TRBJ2-5, with D possibly TRBD1 on 7 matching bases. Trimming stripped 3 bases from V and 2 bases from J, with 15 bases between. Germline lookup yields CDR1 KGHDR and CDR2 SFDVKD. The CDR3 sequence is 16 residues long.

The V gene is TRBV5-6, the J gene TRBJ2-3; no reliable D call. With 0 bases removed from V and 2 bases from J, the gap between germline ends came to 4 bases. The CDR3 is made up of 13 amino acids. Germline values: CDR1 SGHDT, CDR2 YYEEEE. CDR3 coding DNA: TGTGCCAGCAGCTTGGGACACACAGATACGCAGTATTTT. Translating gives CASSLGHTDTQYF. The whole variable domain, remainder taken from reference TRBV5-6 and TRBJ2-3, is DAGVTQSPTHLIKTRGQQVTLRCSPKSGHDTVSWYQQALGQGPQFIFQYYEEEERQRGNFPDRFSGHQFPNYSSELNVNALLLGDSALYLCASSLGHTDTQYFGPGTRLTVL.

The chain joins TRBV5-1 to TRBJ1-6; the D is unclear. The CDR3 runs to 14 residues. V lost 2 bases and J lost 10, with 13 bases in between. CDR1 is SGHRS and CDR2 is YFSETQ in the germline V gene. In DNA form, the CDR3 reads TGCGCCAGCAGCTTCAAGGGTTTAGGCTCACCCCTCCACTTT. Protein product: CASSFKGLGSPLHF.

The V gene is TRBV9, the J gene TRBJ2-1, with TRBD1 matching 8 bases. Germline CDR1 and CDR2: SGDLS and YYNGEE. The V segment lost 5 bases and the J segment 8 bases; nucleotides outside the gene matches: 12. The CDR3 extends over 15 amino acids. The CDR3, as DNA: TGTGCCAGCAGGTCCGGACAGGGAGGTTTTGATGAGCAGTTCTTC. Translated, it gives CASRSGQGGFDEQFF. The full variable domain, its missing parts supplied by reference TRBV9 and TRBJ2-1, is DSGVTQTPKHLITATGQRVTLRCSPRSGDLSVYWYQQSLDQGLQFLIQYYNGEERAKGNILERFSAQQFPDLHSELNLSSLELGDSALYFCASRSGQGGFDEQFFGPGTRLTVL.

V is TRBV3-1 (or the pseudogene TRBV3-2) and J is TRBJ1-2; TRBD1 might be the D (5 bases). Germline assignment: CDR1 LGHDT and CDR2 YNNKEL (reference sequence). The length of the CDR3 is 15 residues. V was trimmed by 4 bases and J by 0 bases, leaving 12 bases between them. CDR3 amino acids: CASSLEGRPNYGYTF. The CDR3 DNA follows: TGTGCCAGCAGCCTGGAGGGACGCCCTAACTATGGCTACACCTTC.

V is TRBV2 and J is TRBJ2-5; 9 bases match TRBD1. CDR3 size: 16 residues. CDR1 is SNHLY and CDR2 is FYNNEI in the germline V gene. V gave up 0 bases and J gave up 5 bases; unmatched junction bases: 7. The CDR3 DNA sequence: TGTGCCAGCAGTGAAGCGGCCTACAGGGGGCGGGAGACCCAGTACTTC. Encoded protein: CASSEAAYRGRETQYF. Full variable domain (missing parts from reference TRBV2 and TRBJ2-5): EPEVTQTPSHQVTQMGQEVILRCVPISNHLYFYWYRQILGQKVEFLVSFYNNEISEKSEIFDDQFSVERPDGSNFTLKIRSTKLEDSAMYFCASSEAAYRGRETQYFGPGTRLLVL.

This clone was seen just once. The chain couples TRBV27 to TRBJ1-2, with TRBD1 matching 9 bases. Germline CDR1 reads MNHEY; CDR2 reads SMNVEV (reference sequence). The CDR3 totals 14 residues. The trim removed 8 bases at V and 2 bases at J, leaving 6 bases unmatched. The CDR3 bases are TGTGCCAGCGGCCCGGGACAGGGAAACTATGGCTACACCTTC. It specifies CASGPGQGNYGYTF.

The gene calls are TRBV5-6 and TRBJ2-7; TRBD2 is a possible D gene (6 bases). The V and J ends lost 2 bases and 2 bases respectively, with 14 bases between them. The CDR3 contains 15 residues. The germline CDR1 and CDR2 sequences are SGHDT and YYEEEE. DNA of the CDR3: TGTGCCAGCAGCTTAAGGGGACTGTTAACCTACGAGCAGTACTTC. This encodes CASSLRGLLTYEQYF.

This chain links TRBV2 with TRBJ2-5, with a possible D match to TRBD1 (6 bases). With 5 bases removed from V and 3 bases from J, the gap between germline ends came to 10 bases. The CDR3 sequence is 13 residues long. CDR1 is SNHLY, CDR2 FYNNEI, per germline. CDR3 region: CASSTYREETQYF. The DNA for the CDR3 is TGTGCCAGCAGTACTTACAGGGAAGAGACCCAGTACTTC.

The rearrangement uses TRBV19 and TRBJ2-1, with TRBD2 matching over 13 bases. The germline V gene has CDR1 LNHDA and CDR2 SQIVND (reference sequence). The trim removed 6 bases at V and 10 bases at J, leaving 3 bases unmatched. The CDR3 runs to 13 residues. For the CDR3, the DNA is TGTGCCAGTAGGGGACTAGCGGGAAACGAGCAGTTCTTC. It translates to CASRGLAGNEQFF.

The chain recombines TRBV6-1 with TRBJ1-2, with D perhaps TRBD1 (5 bases). Trimming took 1 base from V and 8 from J, leaving 23 bases between them. CDR1 and CDR2 from the germline V gene are MNHNS and SASEGT. The CDR3 spans 17 residues. DNA of the CDR3: TGTGCCAGCAGTGAAGGGCCAAAAGGGACCCCGGGTGTAGGCTACACCTTC. Translation gives CASSEGPKGTPGVGYTF.

The chain combines TRBV11-2 with TRBJ2-7; the D gene is possibly TRBD2 (5 bases). Germline V gene data show CDR1 as SGHAT and CDR2 as FQNNGV. Trimming removed 0 bases at V and 4 bases at J, with 10 bases between. This CDR3 has 14 amino acids. CDR3: CASSLDPPGYEQYF. CDR3 nucleotides: TGTGCCAGCAGCTTAGATCCCCCGGGGTACGAGCAGTACTTC.

CDR3 nucleotides: TGTGCCAGCAGGCCCCGAGGGACTAGCGGGATCTACGAGCAGTACTTC. Translating gives CASRPRGTSGIYEQYF. V gene TRBV6-6 combines with J gene TRBJ2-7; 13 bases are a match to TRBD2. This CDR3 has 16 residues. The germline gives CDR1 MNHNY, CDR2 SVGAGI (reference sequence). Trimming took 6 bases from V and 3 from J; bases not matched to a gene: 8.

The chain's CDR3 is CASSLMVTSNEQFF. DNA of the CDR3: TGTGCCAGCAGCTTAATGGTGACTAGCAATGAGCAGTTCTTC. This chain joins TRBV7-3 and TRBJ2-1; possible D gene TRBD2, 6 bases. The CDR3 contains 14 residues. CDR1 and CDR2 from the germline V gene are SGHTA and FQGTGA. V lost 1 base and J lost 6, with 10 bases in between.

CDR3 sequence (DNA): TGTGCCAGCGTCGGGACCCACCGGGGCGGCTACACCTTC. It encodes CASVGTHRGGYTF. V gene TRBV3-1 (or the pseudogene TRBV3-2) combines with J gene TRBJ1-2, with D maybe TRBD1 (5 bases). The CDR3 consists of 13 residues. Germline V gives CDR1 LGHDT, CDR2 YNNKEL (reference sequence). V lost 8 bases, J lost 8 bases, and 18 bases lay in between.